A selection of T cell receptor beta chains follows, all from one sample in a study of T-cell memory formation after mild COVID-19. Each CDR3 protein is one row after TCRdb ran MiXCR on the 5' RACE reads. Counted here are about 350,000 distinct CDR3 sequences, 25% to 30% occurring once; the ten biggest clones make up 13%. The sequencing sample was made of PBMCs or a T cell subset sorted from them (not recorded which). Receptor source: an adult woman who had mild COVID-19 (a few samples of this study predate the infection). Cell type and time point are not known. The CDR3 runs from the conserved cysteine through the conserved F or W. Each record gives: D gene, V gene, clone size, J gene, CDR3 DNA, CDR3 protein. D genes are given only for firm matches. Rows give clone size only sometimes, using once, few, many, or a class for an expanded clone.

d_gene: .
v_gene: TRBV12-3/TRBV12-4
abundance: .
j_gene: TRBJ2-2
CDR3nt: TGTGCCAGCAGTTTCGGGCTTAGGGGTTGGGAGAACACCGGGGAGCTGTTTTTT
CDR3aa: CASSFGLRGWENTGELFF

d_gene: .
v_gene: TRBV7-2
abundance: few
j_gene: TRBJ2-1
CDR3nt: TGTGCCAGCAGATCCGGGGCTGCTGAGCAGTTCTTC
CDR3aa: CASRSGAAEQFF

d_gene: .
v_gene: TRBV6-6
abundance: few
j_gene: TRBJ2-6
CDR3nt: TGTGCCAGCAGTTCCCAGGGGTTCTCTGGGGCCAACGTCCTGACTTTC
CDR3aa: CASSSQGFSGANVLTF

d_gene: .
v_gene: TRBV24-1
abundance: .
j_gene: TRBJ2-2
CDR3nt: TGTGCCACCAGTGCCGCAAGTGGCGGGGAGCTGTTTTTT
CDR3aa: CATSAASGGELFF

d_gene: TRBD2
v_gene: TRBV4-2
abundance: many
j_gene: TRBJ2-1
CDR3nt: TGTGCCAGCAGCCGGACTAGCGGGGGGGCCCTTGAGCAGTTCTTC
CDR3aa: CASSRTSGGALEQFF

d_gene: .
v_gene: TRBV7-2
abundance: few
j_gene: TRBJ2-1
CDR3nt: TGTGCCAGCAGCTTAAATCTTGCTGGGGGGAATGAGCAGTTCTTC
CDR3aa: CASSLNLAGGNEQFF

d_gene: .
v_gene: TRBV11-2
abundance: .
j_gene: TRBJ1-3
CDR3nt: TGTGCCAGCAGCGACCCGTGGAGTTCTTCCTCTGGAAACACCATATATTTT
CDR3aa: CASSDPWSSSSGNTIYF

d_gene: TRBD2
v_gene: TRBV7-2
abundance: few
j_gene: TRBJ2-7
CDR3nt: TGTGCCAGCAGCGCCACTAGCGGAACCTACGAGCAGTACTTC
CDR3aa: CASSATSGTYEQYF

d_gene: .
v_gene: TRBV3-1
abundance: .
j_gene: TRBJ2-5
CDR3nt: TGTGCCAGCGCGACAACACAAGAGACCCAGTACTTC
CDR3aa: CASATTQETQYF

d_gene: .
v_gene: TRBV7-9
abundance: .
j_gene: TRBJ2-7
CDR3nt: TGTGCCAGCAGCCGTCGCTACGAGCAGTACTTC
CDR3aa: CASSRRYEQYF

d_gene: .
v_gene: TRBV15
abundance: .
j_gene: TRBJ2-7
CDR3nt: TGTGCCACCAAGGAGACGCAGAGCTCCTACGAGCAGTACTTC
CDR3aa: CATKETQSSYEQYF

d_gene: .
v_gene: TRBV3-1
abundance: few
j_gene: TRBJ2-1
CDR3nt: TGTGCCAGCAGGGCGGCGGACGACCAATTCTTC
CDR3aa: CASRAADDQFF

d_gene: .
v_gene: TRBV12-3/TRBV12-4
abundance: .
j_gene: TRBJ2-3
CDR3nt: TGTGCCAGCAGTTTAGCCGACGCGTTCACAGATACGCAGTATTTT
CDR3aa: CASSLADAFTDTQYF

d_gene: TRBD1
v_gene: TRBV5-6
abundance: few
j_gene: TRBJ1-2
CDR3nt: TGTGCCAGCAGCTTGGGACAGGGAACACTCGCGATAGGCTACACCTTC
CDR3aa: CASSLGQGTLAIGYTF

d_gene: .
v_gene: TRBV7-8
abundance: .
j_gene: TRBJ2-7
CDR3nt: TGTGCCAGCAGTAGCGACAGACAAGCCTACGAGCAGTACTTC
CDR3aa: CASSSDRQAYEQYF

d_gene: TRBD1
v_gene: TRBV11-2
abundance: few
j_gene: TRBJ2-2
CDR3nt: TGTGCCAGCAGCCGAGGGGGCTGGAACACCGGGGAGCTGTTTTTT
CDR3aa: CASSRGGWNTGELFF

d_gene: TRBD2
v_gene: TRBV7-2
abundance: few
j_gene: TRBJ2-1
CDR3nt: TGTGCCAGCAGTCTAAGCGGGACTAGCGGGAAATGGGTTGAGCAGTTCTTC
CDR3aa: CASSLSGTSGKWVEQFF

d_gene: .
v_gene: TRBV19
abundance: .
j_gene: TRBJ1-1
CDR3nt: TGTGCCAGTAGTATCAGTCTTAACACTGAAGCTTTCTTT
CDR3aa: CASSISLNTEAFF

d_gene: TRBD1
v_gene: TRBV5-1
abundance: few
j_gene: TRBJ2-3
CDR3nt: TGCGCCAGCAGCTTGGAGGGGGCTCAAGATACGCAGTATTTT
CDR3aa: CASSLEGAQDTQYF

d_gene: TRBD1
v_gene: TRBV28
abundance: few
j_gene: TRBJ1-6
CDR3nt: TGTGCCAGCAGCCCAGTGGACAGGGATAATTCACCCCTCCACTTT
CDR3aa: CASSPVDRDNSPLHF

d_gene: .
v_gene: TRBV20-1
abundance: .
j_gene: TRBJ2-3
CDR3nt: TGCAGTGCTCACCGCCGCGGGACAATCACAGATACGCAGTATTTT
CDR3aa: CSAHRRGTITDTQYF

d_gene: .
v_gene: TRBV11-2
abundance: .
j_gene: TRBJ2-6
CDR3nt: TGTGCCAGCAGCTTATGGCCCCCCGGGGCCAACGTCCTGACTTTC
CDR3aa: CASSLWPPGANVLTF

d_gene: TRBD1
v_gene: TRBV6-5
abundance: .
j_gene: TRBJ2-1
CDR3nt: TGTGCCAGCAGCTCCATACGGGGACAGGGGTCCTACAATGAGCAGTTCTTC
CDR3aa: CASSSIRGQGSYNEQFF

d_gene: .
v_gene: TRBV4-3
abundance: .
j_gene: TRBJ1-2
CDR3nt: TGCGCCAGCAGCCAAGTCGGGCGGGAGGGTGCTGGCTACACCTTC
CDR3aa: CASSQVGREGAGYTF

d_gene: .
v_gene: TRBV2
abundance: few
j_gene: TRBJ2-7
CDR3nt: TGTGCCAGCAGTGAAAAGGCAGGTAACTACGAGCAGTACTTC
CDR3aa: CASSEKAGNYEQYF

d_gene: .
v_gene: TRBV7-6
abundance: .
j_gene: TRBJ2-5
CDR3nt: TGTGCCAGCAGCTTAGATGAGCTGACCCAGTACTTC
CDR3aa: CASSLDELTQYF

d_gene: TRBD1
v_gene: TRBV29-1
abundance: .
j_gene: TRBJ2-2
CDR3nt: TGCAGTCTTAGACAGGGGGCCGGGGAGCTGTTTTTT
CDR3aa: CSLRQGAGELFF

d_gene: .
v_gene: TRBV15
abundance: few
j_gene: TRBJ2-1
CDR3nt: TGTGCCACCAGACCTATCGGGGTGTACAATGAGCAGTTCTTC
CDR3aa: CATRPIGVYNEQFF

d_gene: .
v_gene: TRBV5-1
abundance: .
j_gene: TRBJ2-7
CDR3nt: TGCGCCAGCAGCTTGGAGGCAGGGTTATTCTACGAGCAGTACTTC
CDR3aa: CASSLEAGLFYEQYF

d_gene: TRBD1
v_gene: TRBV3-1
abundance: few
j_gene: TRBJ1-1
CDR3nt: TGTGCCAGCAGCGACCCGGGACAGACGAACACTGAAGCTTTCTTT
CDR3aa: CASSDPGQTNTEAFF

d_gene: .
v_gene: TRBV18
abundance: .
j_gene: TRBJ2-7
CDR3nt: TGTGCCAGCTCAACTCCTCCCTACGAGCAGTACTTC
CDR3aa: CASSTPPYEQYF

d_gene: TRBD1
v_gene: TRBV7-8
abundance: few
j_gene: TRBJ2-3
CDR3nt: TGTGCCAGCAGCTCTAGACCGGGACAGGGGGCGAGTAGCACAGATACGCAGTATTTT
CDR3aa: CASSSRPGQGASSTDTQYF

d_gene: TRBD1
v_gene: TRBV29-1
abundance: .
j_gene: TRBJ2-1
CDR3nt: TGCAGCGGAGGGACAGGGTCGGAATATGAGCAGTTCTTC
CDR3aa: CSGGTGSEYEQFF

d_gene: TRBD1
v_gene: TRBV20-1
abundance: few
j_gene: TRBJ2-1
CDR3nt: TGCAGTGCGCCCAGCGGACAGGGCCACAATGAGCAGTTCTTC
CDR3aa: CSAPSGQGHNEQFF

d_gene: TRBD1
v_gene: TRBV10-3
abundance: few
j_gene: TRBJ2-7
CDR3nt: TGTGCCATCGCTCCCGGGACAGAAGGCGAGCAGTACTTC
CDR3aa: CAIAPGTEGEQYF

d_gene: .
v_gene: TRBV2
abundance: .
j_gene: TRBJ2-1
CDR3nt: TGTGCCAGCACTCTATACAATGAGCAGTTCTTC
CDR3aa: CASTLYNEQFF

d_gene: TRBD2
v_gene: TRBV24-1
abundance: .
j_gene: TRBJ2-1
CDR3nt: TGTGCCACCAGTGATTTAATCGCGACTAGCGGGAGCAATGAGCAGTTCTTC
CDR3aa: CATSDLIATSGSNEQFF

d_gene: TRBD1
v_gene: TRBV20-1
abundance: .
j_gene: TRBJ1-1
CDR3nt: TGCAGTGCTAACTACAGGGGGCATATTGGCACTGAAGCTTTCTTT
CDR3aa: CSANYRGHIGTEAFF

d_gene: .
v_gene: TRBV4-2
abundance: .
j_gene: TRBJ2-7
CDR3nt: TGTGCCAGCAGCCACCATACAGACTACGAGCAGTACTTC
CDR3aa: CASSHHTDYEQYF

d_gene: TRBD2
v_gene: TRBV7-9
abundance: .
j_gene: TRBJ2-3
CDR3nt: TGTGCCAGCAGCGCACTAGCGGGGCCAACCACAGATACGCAGTATTTT
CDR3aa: CASSALAGPTTDTQYF

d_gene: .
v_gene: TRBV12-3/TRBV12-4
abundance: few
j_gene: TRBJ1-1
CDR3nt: TGTGCCAGCAGTTTCCTTGGACGGTCGGAAGCTTTCTTT
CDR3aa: CASSFLGRSEAFF

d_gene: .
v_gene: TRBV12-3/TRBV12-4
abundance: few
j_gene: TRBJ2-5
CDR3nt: TGTGCCAGCAGTTTATCATTTAGCGAGGAGACCCAGTACTTC
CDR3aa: CASSLSFSEETQYF

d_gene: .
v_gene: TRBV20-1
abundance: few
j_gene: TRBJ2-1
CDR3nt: TGCAGTGCTAGAGATCTTAAGGAGCTCTCCTACAATGAGCAGTTCTTC
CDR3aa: CSARDLKELSYNEQFF

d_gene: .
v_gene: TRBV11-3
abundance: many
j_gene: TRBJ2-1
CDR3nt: TGTGCCAGCAGCTTAGAGTCCGCCTCCTACAATGAGCAGTTCTTC
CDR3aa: CASSLESASYNEQFF

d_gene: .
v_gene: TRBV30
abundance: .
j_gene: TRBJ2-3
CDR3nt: TGTGCCTGGAGTGTACGGTTGGAGACCCCACGCACAGATACGCAGTATTTT
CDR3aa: CAWSVRLETPRTDTQYF

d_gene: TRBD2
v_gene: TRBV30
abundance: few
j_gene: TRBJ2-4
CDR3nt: TGTGCCTGGAGTAACCGACTAGCGGCAATCAAAAACATTCAGTACTTC
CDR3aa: CAWSNRLAAIKNIQYF

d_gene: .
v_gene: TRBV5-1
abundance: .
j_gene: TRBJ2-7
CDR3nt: TGCGCCAGCAGCTTGTCCGGGACCCCTAGCTCCTACGAGCAGTACTTC
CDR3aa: CASSLSGTPSSYEQYF

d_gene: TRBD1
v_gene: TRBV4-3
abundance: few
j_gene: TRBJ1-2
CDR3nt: TGCGCCAGCAGCCAAGCCGGGACAGTCCTCTATGGCTACACCTTC
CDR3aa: CASSQAGTVLYGYTF

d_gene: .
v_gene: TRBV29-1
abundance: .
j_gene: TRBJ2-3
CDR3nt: TGCAGCGTTGAAGATCTGGGTAGCACAGATACGCAGTATTTT
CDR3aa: CSVEDLGSTDTQYF

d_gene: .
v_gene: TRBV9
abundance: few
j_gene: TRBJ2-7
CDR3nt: TGTGCCAGCAGCGCCTCTAGCGCCAGCTCCTACGAGCAGTACTTC
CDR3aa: CASSASSASSYEQYF

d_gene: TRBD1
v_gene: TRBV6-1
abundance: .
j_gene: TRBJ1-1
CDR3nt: TGTGCCAGCAGTGCACCACCGGGACAGGGTACTGAAGCTTTCTTT
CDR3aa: CASSAPPGQGTEAFF

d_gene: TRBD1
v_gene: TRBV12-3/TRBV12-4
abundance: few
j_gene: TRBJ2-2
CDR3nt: TGTGCCTCCCAGGGGGCTAGAGTTAACGGGGAGCTGTTTTTT
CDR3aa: CASQGARVNGELFF

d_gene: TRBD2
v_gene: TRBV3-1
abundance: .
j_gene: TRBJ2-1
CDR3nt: TGTGCCAGCAGTTACACTAGCGGACACTCCTACAATGAGCAGTTCTTC
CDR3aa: CASSYTSGHSYNEQFF